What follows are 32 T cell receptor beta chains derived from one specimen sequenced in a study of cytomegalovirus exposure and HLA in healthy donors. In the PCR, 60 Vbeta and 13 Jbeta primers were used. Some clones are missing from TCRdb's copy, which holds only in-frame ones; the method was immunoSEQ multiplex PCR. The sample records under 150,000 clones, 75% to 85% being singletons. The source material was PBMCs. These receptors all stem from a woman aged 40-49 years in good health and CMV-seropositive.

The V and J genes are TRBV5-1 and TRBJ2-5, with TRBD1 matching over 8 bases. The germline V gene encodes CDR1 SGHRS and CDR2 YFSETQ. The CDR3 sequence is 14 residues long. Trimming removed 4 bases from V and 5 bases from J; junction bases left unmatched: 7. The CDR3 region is CASSGGQVKETQYF. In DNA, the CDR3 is TGCGCCAGCAGCGGGGGACAGGTTAAGGAGACCCAGTACTTC.

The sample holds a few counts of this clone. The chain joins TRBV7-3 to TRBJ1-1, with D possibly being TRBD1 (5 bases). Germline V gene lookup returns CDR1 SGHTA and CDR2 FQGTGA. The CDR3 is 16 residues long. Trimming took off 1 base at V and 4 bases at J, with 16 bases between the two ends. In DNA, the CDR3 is TGTGCCAGCAGCTTAAAGGGGCCCCCCGGGGGCACTGAAGCTTTCTTT. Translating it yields CASSLKGPPGGTEAFF. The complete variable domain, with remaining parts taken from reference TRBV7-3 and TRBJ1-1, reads GAGVSQTPSNKVTEKGKYVELRCDPISGHTALYWYRQSLGQGPEFLIYFQGTGAADDSGLPNDRFFAVRPEGSVSTLKIQRTERGDSAVYLCASSLKGPPGGTEAFFGQGTRLTVV.

CDR3 protein: CASRFRGRLGGYTF. The CDR3 DNA reads as TGTGCAAGTCGCTTCAGGGGGCGCTTAGGTGGCTACACCTTC. The J gene is TRBJ1-2, the V gene TRBV12-2; the DNA was not compared with TRBD1, the D call given in the table. TRBV12-2 is assigned pseudogene status. The CDR3 length is 14 residues.

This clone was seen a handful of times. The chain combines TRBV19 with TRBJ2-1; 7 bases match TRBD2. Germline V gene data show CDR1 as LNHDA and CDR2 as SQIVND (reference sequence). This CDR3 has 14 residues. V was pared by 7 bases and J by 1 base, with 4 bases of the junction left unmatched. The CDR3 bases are TGTGCCAGTATGGGAGGGTGGTCCTACAATGAGCAGTTCTTC. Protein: CASMGGWSYNEQFF.

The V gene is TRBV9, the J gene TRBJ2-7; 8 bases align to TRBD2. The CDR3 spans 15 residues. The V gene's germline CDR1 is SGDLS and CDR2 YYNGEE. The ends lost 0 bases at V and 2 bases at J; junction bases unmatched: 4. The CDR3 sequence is CASSVASGSTYEQYF. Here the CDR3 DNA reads TGTGCCAGCAGCGTAGCAAGCGGGAGTACCTACGAGCAGTACTTC.

This chain's CDR3 is CASSLVPGRSYEQYF. The CDR3 nucleotides are TGTGCCAGCAGCTTAGTCCCAGGCAGGTCCTACGAGCAGTACTTC. The chain couples TRBV7-8 to TRBJ2-5, with D hard to call. TRBJ2-7 matches the DNA end more closely, so the J call is doubtful. Per germline, CDR1 SGHVS and CDR2 FQNEAQ. The CDR3 sequence is 15 residues long.

CDR3 DNA: TGCGCCAGCAGCTCGATTGGGGCGCACGAGCAGTACTTC. It codes for CASSSIGAHEQYF. The chain is built from TRBV5-1 and TRBJ2-7; a weak D match, TRBD1 (5 bases). Germline V gene lookup returns CDR1 SGHRS and CDR2 YFSETQ. The CDR3 covers 13 residues. V was cut by 3 bases and J by 5 bases, with 12 bases left in between. The variable domain in full, with the rest retrieved from reference TRBV5-1 and TRBJ2-7, is KAGVTQTPRYLIKTRGQQVTLSCSPISGHRSVSWYQQTPGQGLQFLFEYFSETQRNKGNFPGRFSGRQFSNSRSEMNVSTLELGDSALYLCASSSIGAHEQYFGPGTRLTVT.

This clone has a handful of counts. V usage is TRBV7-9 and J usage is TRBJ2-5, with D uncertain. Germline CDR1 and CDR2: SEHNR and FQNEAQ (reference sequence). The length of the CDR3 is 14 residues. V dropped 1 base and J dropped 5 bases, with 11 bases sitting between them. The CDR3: CASSLGHLRETQYF. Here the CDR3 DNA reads TGTGCCAGCAGCTTAGGCCACCTCCGGGAGACCCAGTACTTC.

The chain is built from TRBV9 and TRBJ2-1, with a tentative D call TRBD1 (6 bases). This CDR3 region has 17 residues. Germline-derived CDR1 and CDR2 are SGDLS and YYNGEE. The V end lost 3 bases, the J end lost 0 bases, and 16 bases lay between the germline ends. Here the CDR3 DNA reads TGTGCCAGCAGCGGAGCCAGGACAGAACTCTCCTACAATGAGCAGTTCTTC. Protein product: CASSGARTELSYNEQFF.

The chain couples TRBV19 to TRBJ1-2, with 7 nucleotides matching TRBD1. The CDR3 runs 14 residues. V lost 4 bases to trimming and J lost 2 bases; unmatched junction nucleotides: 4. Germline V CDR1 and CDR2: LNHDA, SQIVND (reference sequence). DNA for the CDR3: TGTGCCAGTAGTACCATACAGGGGAACTATGGCTACACCTTC. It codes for CASSTIQGNYGYTF.

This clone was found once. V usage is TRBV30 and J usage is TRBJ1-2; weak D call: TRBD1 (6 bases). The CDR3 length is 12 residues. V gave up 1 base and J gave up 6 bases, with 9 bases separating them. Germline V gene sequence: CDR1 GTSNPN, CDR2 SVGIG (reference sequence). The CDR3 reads CAWSGGGHGYTF. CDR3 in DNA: TGTGCCTGGAGTGGGGGGGGGCATGGCTACACCTTC.

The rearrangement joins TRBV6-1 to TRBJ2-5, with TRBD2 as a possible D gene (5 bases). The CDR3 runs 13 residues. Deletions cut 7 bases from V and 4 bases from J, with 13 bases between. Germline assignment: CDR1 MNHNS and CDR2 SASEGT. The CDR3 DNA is TGTGCCAGCACCAAAGTCGGGGTAGAGACCCAGTACTTC. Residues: CASTKVGVETQYF.

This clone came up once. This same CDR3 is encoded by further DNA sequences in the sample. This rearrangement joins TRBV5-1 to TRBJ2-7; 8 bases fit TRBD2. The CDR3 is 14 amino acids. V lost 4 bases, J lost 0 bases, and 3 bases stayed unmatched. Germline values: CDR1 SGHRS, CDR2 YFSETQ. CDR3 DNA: TGCGCCAGCAGCCTTACTAGCGGCTCCTACGAGCAGTACTTC. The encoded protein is CASSLTSGSYEQYF.

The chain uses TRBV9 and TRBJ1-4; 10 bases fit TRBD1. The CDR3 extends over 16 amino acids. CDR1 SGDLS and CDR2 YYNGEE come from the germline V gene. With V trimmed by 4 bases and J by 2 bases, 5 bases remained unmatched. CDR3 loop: CASSRQGASTNEKLFF. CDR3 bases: TGTGCCAGCAGCCGACAGGGGGCTTCGACTAATGAAAAACTGTTTTTT.

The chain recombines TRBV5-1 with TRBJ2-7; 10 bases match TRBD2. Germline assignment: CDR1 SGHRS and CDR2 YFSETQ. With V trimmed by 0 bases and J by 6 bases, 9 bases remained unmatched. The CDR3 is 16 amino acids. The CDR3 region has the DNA TGCGCCAGCAGCTTGGGGTCTAGCGGGAGTAAGCGCGAGCAGTACTTC. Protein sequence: CASSLGSSGSKREQYF.

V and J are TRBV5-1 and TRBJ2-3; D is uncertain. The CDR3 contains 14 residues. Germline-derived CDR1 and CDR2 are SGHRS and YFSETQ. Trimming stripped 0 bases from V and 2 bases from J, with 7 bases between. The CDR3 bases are TGCGCCAGCAGCTTGGCCCAGGCCACAGATACGCAGTATTTT. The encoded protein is CASSLAQATDTQYF.

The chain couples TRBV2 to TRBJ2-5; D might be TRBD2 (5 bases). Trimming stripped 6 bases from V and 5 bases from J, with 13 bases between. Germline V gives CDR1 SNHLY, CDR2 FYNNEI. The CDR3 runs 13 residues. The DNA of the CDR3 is TGTGCCAGCAGATATTTGAGGGTGGAGACCCAGTACTTC. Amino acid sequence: CASRYLRVETQYF.

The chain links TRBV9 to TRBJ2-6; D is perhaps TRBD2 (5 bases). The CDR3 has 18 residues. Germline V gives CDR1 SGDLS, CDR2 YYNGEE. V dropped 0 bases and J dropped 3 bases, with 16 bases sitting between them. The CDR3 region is CASSVAVGRAGGANVLTF. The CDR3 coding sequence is TGTGCCAGCAGCGTAGCGGTGGGGAGAGCTGGTGGGGCCAACGTCCTGACTTTC.

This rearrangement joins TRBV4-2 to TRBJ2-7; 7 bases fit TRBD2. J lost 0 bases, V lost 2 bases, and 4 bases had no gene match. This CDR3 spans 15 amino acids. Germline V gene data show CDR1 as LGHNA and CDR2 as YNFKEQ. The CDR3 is CASSQYRGSSYEQYF. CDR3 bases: TGTGCCAGCAGCCAATACCGCGGGAGCTCCTACGAGCAGTACTTC.

The CDR3 reads CAWSVAGGPWETQYF. CDR3 nucleotide sequence: TGTGCCTGGAGTGTAGCGGGAGGGCCGTGGGAGACCCAGTACTTC. The V gene is TRBV30, the J gene TRBJ2-5, with TRBD2 matching over 10 bases. The CDR3 is made up of 15 amino acids. Germline-derived CDR1 and CDR2 are GTSNPN and SVGIG (reference sequence). The V gene end was trimmed by 0 bases and the J gene end by 5 bases; junction bases not matched to a gene: 6.

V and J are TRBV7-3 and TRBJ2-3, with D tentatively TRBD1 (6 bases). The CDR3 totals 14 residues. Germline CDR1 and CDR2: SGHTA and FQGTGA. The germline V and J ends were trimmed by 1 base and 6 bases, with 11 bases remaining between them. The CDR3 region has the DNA TGTGCCAGCAGCTTAAGAGAACAGGGCGATACGCAGTATTTT. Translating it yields CASSLREQGDTQYF.

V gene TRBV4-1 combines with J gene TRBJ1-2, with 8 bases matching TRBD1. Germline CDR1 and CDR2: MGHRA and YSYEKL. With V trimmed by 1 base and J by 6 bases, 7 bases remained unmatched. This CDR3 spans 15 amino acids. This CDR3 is CASSQVDRGINGYTF. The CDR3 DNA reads TGCGCCAGCAGCCAAGTAGACAGGGGCATAAATGGCTACACCTTC.

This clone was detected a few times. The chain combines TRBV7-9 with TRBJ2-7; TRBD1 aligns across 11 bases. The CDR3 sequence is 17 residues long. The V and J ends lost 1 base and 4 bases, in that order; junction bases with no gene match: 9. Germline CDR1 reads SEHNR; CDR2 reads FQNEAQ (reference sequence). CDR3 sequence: CASSLGTGTGGIYEQYF. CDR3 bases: TGTGCCAGCAGCTTAGGGACCGGGACAGGGGGAATTTACGAGCAGTACTTC.

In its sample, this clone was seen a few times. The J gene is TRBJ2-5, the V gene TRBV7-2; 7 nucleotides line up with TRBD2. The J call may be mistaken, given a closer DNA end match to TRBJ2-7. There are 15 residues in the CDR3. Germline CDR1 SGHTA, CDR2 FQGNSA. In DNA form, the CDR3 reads TGTGCCAGCAGAATAGCGGGCGGGACCTACTACGAGCAGTACTTC. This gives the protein CASRIAGGTYYEQYF.

As DNA, the CDR3 is TGTGCCAGCAGGGGACTTACGAACACCGGGGAGCTGTTTTTT. Residues: CASRGLTNTGELFF. This chain links TRBV2 with TRBJ2-2; D perhaps matches TRBD2 (6 bases). The CDR3 loop spans 14 amino acids. Trimming cost V 6 bases and J 0 bases, with 8 bases left between them. Germline loops: CDR1 SNHLY, CDR2 FYNNEI.

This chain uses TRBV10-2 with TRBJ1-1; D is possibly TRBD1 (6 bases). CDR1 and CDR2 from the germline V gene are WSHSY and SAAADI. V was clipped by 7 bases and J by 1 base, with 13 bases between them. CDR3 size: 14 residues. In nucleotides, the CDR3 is TGCGCCAGCAATAGAAGGGGACAGAACACTGAAGCTTTCTTT. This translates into CASNRRGQNTEAFF.

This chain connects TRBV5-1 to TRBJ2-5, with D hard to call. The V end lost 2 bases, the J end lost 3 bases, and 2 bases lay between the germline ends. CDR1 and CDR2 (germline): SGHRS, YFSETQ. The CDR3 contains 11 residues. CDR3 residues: CASSFEETQYF. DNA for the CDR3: TGCGCCAGCAGCTTCGAAGAGACCCAGTACTTC.

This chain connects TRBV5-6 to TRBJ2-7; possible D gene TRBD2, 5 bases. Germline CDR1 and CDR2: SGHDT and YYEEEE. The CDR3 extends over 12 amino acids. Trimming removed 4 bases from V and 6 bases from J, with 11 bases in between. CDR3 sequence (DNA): TGTGCCAGCAGCCCGGCAGGAGGCGAGCAGTACTTC. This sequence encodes CASSPAGGEQYF.

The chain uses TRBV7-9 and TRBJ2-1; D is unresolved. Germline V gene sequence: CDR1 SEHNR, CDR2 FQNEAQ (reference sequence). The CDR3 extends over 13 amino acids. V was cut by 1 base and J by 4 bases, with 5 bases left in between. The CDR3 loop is CASSLDGYNEQFF. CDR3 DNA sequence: TGTGCCAGCAGCTTAGACGGGTACAATGAGCAGTTCTTC. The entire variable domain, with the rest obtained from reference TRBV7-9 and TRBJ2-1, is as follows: DTGVSQNPRHKITKRGQNVTFRCDPISEHNRLYWYRQTLGQGPEFLTYFQNEAQLEKSRLLSDRFSAERPKGSFSTLEIQRTEQGDSAMYLCASSLDGYNEQFFGPGTRLTVL.

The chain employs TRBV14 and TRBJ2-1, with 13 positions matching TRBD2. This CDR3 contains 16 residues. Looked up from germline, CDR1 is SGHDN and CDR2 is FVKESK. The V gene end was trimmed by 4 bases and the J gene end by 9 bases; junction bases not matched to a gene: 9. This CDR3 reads CASSPSGLAGMGEQFF. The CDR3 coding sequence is TGTGCCAGCAGCCCGTCGGGACTAGCGGGAATGGGTGAGCAGTTCTTC.

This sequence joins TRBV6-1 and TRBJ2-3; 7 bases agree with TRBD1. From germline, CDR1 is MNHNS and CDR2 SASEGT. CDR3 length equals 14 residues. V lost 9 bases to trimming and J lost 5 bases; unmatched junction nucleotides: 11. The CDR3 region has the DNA TGTGCCAGTCCGAGGGGGCCCGAGGGAGATACGCAGTATTTT. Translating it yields CASPRGPEGDTQYF.

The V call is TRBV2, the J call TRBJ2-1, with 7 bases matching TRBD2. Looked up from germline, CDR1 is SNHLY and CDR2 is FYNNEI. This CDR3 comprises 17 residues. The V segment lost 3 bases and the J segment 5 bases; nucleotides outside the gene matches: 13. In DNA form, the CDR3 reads TGTGCCAGCAGTGATGGGGGGGAGGGCCCTCAAAACAATGAGCAGTTCTTC. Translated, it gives CASSDGGEGPQNNEQFF.